The clone carrying this T cell receptor beta chain was detected ten times or more. Its antigen remains unknown. The sample originates from a study of human T cells and chemical hapten exposure. Study-wide results and limits: Alopecia was present in the donors, so their immune response may differ from healthy people's.

The library tagged each cDNA molecule with unique molecular identifiers. TCRdb processed the RACE reads anew with MiXCR; each CDR3 protein has one entry. Of 60,000 to 70,000 distinct CDR3 sequences detected, over 9.5% appear once; the ten largest clones hold over 4%. Time point of the sample: pre-sensitization, week 0. The treatment: therapeutic diphenylcyclopropenone sensitization with weekly scalp DPC. Donors were 18 to 70-year-old alopecia patients suitable for DPC. The source is a woman aged 45-65 years with alopecia areata. Some clones in this sample may be carry-over from other donors' samples. The sample was whole blood, taken in connection with sensitization to the hapten diphenylcyclopropenone (DPC).

The CDR3 DNA reads TGTGCCAGCAGCTCCGGGCCCCGAGGGAACACTGAAGCTTTCTTT. Residues: CASSSGPRGNTEAFF. V gene TRBV7-6 combines with J gene TRBJ1-1; D is uncertain. V gave up 4 bases and J gave up 1 base, with 13 bases separating them. The CDR3 has 15 amino acids. Germline V lookup: CDR1 SGHVS, CDR2 FNYEAQ.